These T cell receptor beta chains were read from a single sample in a study of blood T cell dynamics during melanoma immunotherapy. Repertoires were generated with immunoSEQ multiplex PCR, while TCRdb's copy carries only in-frame clones and drops some. The sample has 13,000 to 15,000 clones; around nine tenths are singletons. The sequencing used blood, collected from a patient treated with checkpoint blockade. The receptors shown here come from a human donor with melanoma. Each CDR3 is given with its conserved first and last residue. A D gene is named only where the DNA matches it firmly. Size values are once, few and many counts, or a class for expanded clones, and some rows have none.

d_call j_call v_call clone_size cdr3_nt cdr3_aa
TRBD1 TRBJ1-5 TRBV19 few TGTGCCAGTACTAAGGCACAGGGGTACAATCAGCCCCAGCATTTT CASTKAQGYNQPQHF
- TRBJ2-3 TRBV6-5 - TGTGCCAGCAGTTACGCTAGATCCCACACAGATACGCAGTATTTT CASSYARSHTDTQYF
- TRBJ1-5 TRBV9 - TGTGCCAGCAGCGCTTTCGGACGGATCGATCAGCCCCAGCATTTT CASSAFGRIDQPQHF
- TRBJ2-2 TRBV7-9 once TGTGCCAGCAGCTCCTATCGGGGGAACACCGGGGAGCTGTTTTTT CASSSYRGNTGELFF
TRBD2 TRBJ2-1 TRBV9 - TGTGCCAGCAGCGAGGATCCGCTTTACGGGAGGAGTCAGTTCTTC CASSEDPLYGRSQFF
TRBD2 TRBJ2-3 TRBV4-1 - TGCGCCAGCAGCCAAGAGGCCCCTAGCGGGTACACAGATACGCAGTATTTT CASSQEAPSGYTDTQYF
- TRBJ2-7 TRBV5-1 - TGCGCCAGCAGCTGGAGGGACAGCTACGAGCAGTACTTC CASSWRDSYEQYF
TRBD2 TRBJ2-7 TRBV7-8 - TGTGCCAGCAGCCCGACTAGCGGCAGCTCCTACGAGCAGTACTTC CASSPTSGSSYEQYF
- TRBJ2-1 TRBV28 - TGTGCCAGCCGGGTCGGGGTGGCTAGAGATGAGCAGTTCTTC CASRVGVARDEQFF
TRBD1 TRBJ2-7 TRBV4-3 few TGCGCCAGCAGCCATGGGGGATCGGGACAGGGGGCGCACGAGCAGTACTTC CASSHGGSGQGAHEQYF
- TRBJ1-4 TRBV2 - TGTGCCAGCAGTAAGGACGGGAGAGTAACTAATGAAAAACTGTTTTTT CASSKDGRVTNEKLFF
TRBD1 TRBJ1-2 TRBV6-5 - TGTGCCGCCCAGCTCCGACAGGGCCTATCAGGGGGACAGGCCTTC CAAQLRQGLSGGQAF
TRBD2 TRBJ2-7 TRBV2 - TGTGCCAGCAGTCTAGCGGGAGTCTCCCACGAGCAGTACTTC CASSLAGVSHEQYF
- TRBJ1-5 TRBV5-6 once TGTGCCAGCAGCTCTTGGGCAGACTCTCCCAATCAGCCCCAGCATTTT CASSSWADSPNQPQHF
- TRBJ2-1 TRBV4-1 - TGCGCCAGCAGCCAAGCACAAGGGGGTAGCTCCTACAATGAGCAGTTCTTC CASSQAQGGSSYNEQFF
- TRBJ1-4 TRBV7-9 - TGTGCCAGCAGCACCCCGAACACGGGGCAAAAACTGTTTTTT CASSTPNTGQKLFF
TRBD2 TRBJ2-2 TRBV27 - TGTGCCAGCAGTCCTTCTAGCGGGACCACCGGGGAGCTGTTTTTT CASSPSSGTTGELFF
TRBD2 TRBJ2-5 TRBV4-2 - TGTGCCAGCAGCCAAGATCTAGCGGGAGGGCCGCGAGAGACCCAGTACTTC CASSQDLAGGPRETQYF
TRBD1 TRBJ2-5 TRBV27 - TGTGCCAGCAGTTTCGGACAGGGCCGAAAGACCCAGTACTTC CASSFGQGRKTQYF
- TRBJ1-6 TRBV15 - TGTGCCACCAGCAGAGATCGGGGCAGGGGATCACATTCACCCCTCCACTTT CATSRDRGRGSHSPLHF
TRBD2 TRBJ2-2 TRBV9 - TGTGCCAGCAGCGGGGAGGGGAACACCGGGGAGCTGTTTTTT CASSGEGNTGELFF
TRBD1 TRBJ1-5 TRBV28 - TGTGCCAGCAGTGCCCCGGAGTGGGCAGGGGGCGATCAGCCCCAGCATTTT CASSAPEWAGGDQPQHF
TRBD1 TRBJ2-3 TRBV29-1 - TGCAGCGTTACAGGGGTCTCTAGCACAGATACGCAGTATTTT CSVTGVSSTDTQYF
- TRBJ1-2 TRBV7-9 - TGTGCCAGCAGCCGGGGGGGTGATAACTATGGCTACACCTTC CASSRGGDNYGYTF
- TRBJ2-2 TRBV6-5 - TGTGCCAGCGCGAGGGCGTTTTCGAACACCGGGGAGCTGTTTTTT CASARAFSNTGELFF
- TRBJ2-2 TRBV10-1 few TGCGCCAGCAGTCCAGGGATCCCCAACACCGGGGAGCTGTTTTTT CASSPGIPNTGELFF
- TRBJ1-1 TRBV18 - TGTGCCAGCTCACCAGGTCACGGCGGGTTGAACACTGAAGCTTTCTTT CASSPGHGGLNTEAFF